These T cell receptor beta chains were read from a single sample in a study of read filtering for tumor transcriptome and immune sequencing. TCRdb called the reads again in MiXCR, with one record for every CDR3 protein. The sample carries 50,000 or so distinct CDR3 sequences, around an eighth recorded once. Sample: a population of CD138-negative cells sorted from bone marrow. Every receptor here comes from a donor aged 40 or over with multiple myeloma. Each CDR3 is given with its conserved first and last residue. D genes are given only for firm matches. Only part of the rows carry a size: once, few, many, or a class if the clone is expanded.

D gene: -; J gene: TRBJ1-1; V gene: TRBV20-1; clone size: -; CDR3 DNA: TGCAGTGGTAGAGAGGTCATCCGCCGGGCGAACACTGAAGCTTTCTTT; CDR3 protein: CSGREVIRRANTEAFF
D gene: -; J gene: TRBJ2-7; V gene: TRBV29-1; clone size: many; CDR3 DNA: TGCAGCGCCTCGACAACCTTCTACGAGCAGTACTTC; CDR3 protein: CSASTTFYEQYF
D gene: TRBD1; J gene: TRBJ1-5; V gene: TRBV7-9; clone size: many; CDR3 DNA: TGTGCCAGCAGCTTTGGGACAGGGGGCGCGTTTAGCAATCAGCCCCAGCATTTT; CDR3 protein: CASSFGTGGAFSNQPQHF
D gene: -; J gene: TRBJ2-7; V gene: TRBV12-3/TRBV12-4; clone size: many; CDR3 DNA: TGTGCCAGCAGTTTGTCCGGGGGGCCTAACTACGAGCAGTACTTC; CDR3 protein: CASSLSGGPNYEQYF
D gene: TRBD1; J gene: TRBJ2-1; V gene: TRBV7-8; clone size: many; CDR3 DNA: TGTGCCAGCAGCTTAGGACCAGGGACAGGTCCGAGCTCCTACAATGAGCAGTTCTTC; CDR3 protein: CASSLGPGTGPSSYNEQFF
D gene: TRBD1; J gene: TRBJ1-3; V gene: TRBV6-5; clone size: -; CDR3 DNA: TGTGCCAGCAGAAGGGGGCCTGGAGACACCATATATTTT; CDR3 protein: CASRRGPGDTIYF
D gene: TRBD1; J gene: TRBJ1-1; V gene: TRBV29-1; clone size: -; CDR3 DNA: TGCAGCGTTGAGAAGGACAGGAACACTGAAGCTTCCTTT; CDR3 protein: CSVEKDRNTEASF
D gene: -; J gene: TRBJ2-7; V gene: TRBV7-9; clone size: -; CDR3 DNA: TGTGCCAGCAGCCCGGCCAGAACCTACGAGCAGTACTTC; CDR3 protein: CASSPARTYEQYF
D gene: -; J gene: TRBJ2-5; V gene: TRBV18; clone size: few; CDR3 DNA: TGTGCCAGCTCACCATCATTGGGGTCAGAGACCCAGTACTTC; CDR3 protein: CASSPSLGSETQYF
D gene: TRBD1; J gene: TRBJ2-1; V gene: TRBV5-1; clone size: many; CDR3 DNA: TGCGCCAGCAGCCTACCGGGACAGGGGGCTTTCAATGAGCAGTTCTTC; CDR3 protein: CASSLPGQGAFNEQFF
D gene: TRBD2; J gene: TRBJ2-7; V gene: TRBV18; clone size: many; CDR3 DNA: TGTGCCAGCTCACCACCGGGGAGGGCCCACGAGCAGTACTTC; CDR3 protein: CASSPPGRAHEQYF
D gene: TRBD1; J gene: TRBJ1-1; V gene: TRBV7-9; clone size: many; CDR3 DNA: TGTGCCAGCAGACGCTACAGGGGTGGGGGGGACACTGAAGCTTTCTTT; CDR3 protein: CASRRYRGGGDTEAFF
D gene: TRBD1; J gene: TRBJ1-6; V gene: TRBV20-1; clone size: -; CDR3 DNA: TGCAGTGCTAGCGAGACAGGGGGCTTTTCACCCCTCCAATTT; CDR3 protein: CSASETGGFSPLQF
D gene: TRBD2; J gene: TRBJ2-5; V gene: TRBV2; clone size: many; CDR3 DNA: TGTGCCAGCAGTGGTGGCGGGGGCCAAGAGACCCAGTACTTC; CDR3 protein: CASSGGGGQETQYF
D gene: -; J gene: TRBJ2-5; V gene: TRBV10-1; clone size: many; CDR3 DNA: TGCGCCAGCAGTGGGGGACACGGGTTCCAAGAGACCCAGTACTTC; CDR3 protein: CASSGGHGFQETQYF
D gene: TRBD1; J gene: TRBJ1-2; V gene: TRBV28; clone size: few; CDR3 DNA: TGTGCCAGCAGTAGAGGGGGCCACGGCTACACCTTC; CDR3 protein: CASSRGGHGYTF
D gene: -; J gene: TRBJ2-3; V gene: TRBV7-9; clone size: many; CDR3 DNA: TGTGCCAGCAGGCTGGGGTTGGATACGCAGTATTTT; CDR3 protein: CASRLGLDTQYF
D gene: -; J gene: TRBJ1-5; V gene: TRBV29-1; clone size: many; CDR3 DNA: TGCAGCGTTCAGACAGACCTTTTCGGCAATCAGCCCCAGCATTTT; CDR3 protein: CSVQTDLFGNQPQHF
D gene: -; J gene: TRBJ1-5; V gene: TRBV6-1; clone size: many; CDR3 DNA: TGTGCCAGCAGCGTTGAGAGGTTGGCAGGCAATCAGCCCCAGCATTTT; CDR3 protein: CASSVERLAGNQPQHF
D gene: -; J gene: TRBJ2-1; V gene: TRBV6-1; clone size: many; CDR3 DNA: TGTGCCAGCAGTGAAGCGGGGGGGCCTCGTAAGTTCTTC; CDR3 protein: CASSEAGGPRKFF
D gene: TRBD2; J gene: TRBJ2-3; V gene: TRBV6-6; clone size: many; CDR3 DNA: TGTGCCAGCAGTCGCCGGCTAGCGGGGGCGGCAGATACGCAGTATTTT; CDR3 protein: CASSRRLAGAADTQYF
D gene: -; J gene: TRBJ2-5; V gene: TRBV20-1; clone size: -; CDR3 DNA: TGCAGTGCTAGAGATCTACGGGGTGGGGAGACCCAGTACTTC; CDR3 protein: CSARDLRGGETQYF
D gene: -; J gene: TRBJ2-1; V gene: TRBV5-1; clone size: few; CDR3 DNA: TGCGCCAGCAGTTATGAGCGTGGTGAGCAGTTCTTC; CDR3 protein: CASSYERGEQFF
D gene: -; J gene: TRBJ2-6; V gene: TRBV23-1; clone size: many; CDR3 DNA: TGCGCCAGCAGTCAATTTGAAAAGGATCCTGGGGCCAACGTCCTGACTTTC; CDR3 protein: CASSQFEKDPGANVLTF
D gene: -; J gene: TRBJ2-3; V gene: TRBV27; clone size: many; CDR3 DNA: TGTGCCAGCAGCTCCACAGCAGATACGCAGTATTTT; CDR3 protein: CASSSTADTQYF
D gene: -; J gene: TRBJ1-5; V gene: TRBV10-3; clone size: few; CDR3 DNA: TGTGCCATCAATCTGGGGCCGGGACAGCCCCAGCATTTT; CDR3 protein: CAINLGPGQPQHF
D gene: TRBD2; J gene: TRBJ2-7; V gene: TRBV15; clone size: few; CDR3 DNA: TGTGCCACCGGCAAAGGGTCTAGCGGCTACGAGCAGTACTTC; CDR3 protein: CATGKGSSGYEQYF
D gene: TRBD2; J gene: TRBJ2-1; V gene: TRBV11-3; clone size: many; CDR3 DNA: TGTGCCAGCAGCTTAGAGACTAGCGGGGGGGATTCCTACAATGAGCAGTTCTTC; CDR3 protein: CASSLETSGGDSYNEQFF
D gene: -; J gene: TRBJ2-1; V gene: TRBV6-6; clone size: many; CDR3 DNA: TGTGCCAGCAGTTACCTAGGACAAAATGAGCAGTTCTTC; CDR3 protein: CASSYLGQNEQFF
D gene: -; J gene: TRBJ1-5; V gene: TRBV6-1; clone size: many; CDR3 DNA: TGTGCCAGCAGTGAAATTCATCAGGGCAATCAGCCCCAGCATTTT; CDR3 protein: CASSEIHQGNQPQHF
D gene: TRBD1; J gene: TRBJ1-2; V gene: TRBV5-1; clone size: -; CDR3 DNA: TGCGCCAGCAGCCCCAAAACGGGACAGGGGCTCGGCTATGGCTACACCTTC; CDR3 protein: CASSPKTGQGLGYGYTF
D gene: -; J gene: TRBJ1-5; V gene: TRBV5-1; clone size: many; CDR3 DNA: TGCGCCAGCAGCTTGGAGGGGATCGTTGGCAATCAGCCCCAGCATTTT; CDR3 protein: CASSLEGIVGNQPQHF
D gene: -; J gene: TRBJ1-5; V gene: TRBV18; clone size: many; CDR3 DNA: TGTGCCAGCTCACCGGCTTATCGCGGGGTTGCGGGGAATCAGCCCCAGCATTTT; CDR3 protein: CASSPAYRGVAGNQPQHF
D gene: -; J gene: TRBJ2-1; V gene: TRBV7-9; clone size: many; CDR3 DNA: TGTGCCAGCAGCTCATTGGACTCGAGCTCCTACAATGAGCAGTTCTTC; CDR3 protein: CASSSLDSSSYNEQFF
D gene: -; J gene: TRBJ1-1; V gene: TRBV29-1; clone size: many; CDR3 DNA: TGCAGCGTTTCCACAGGGACCAACACTGAAGCTTTCTTT; CDR3 protein: CSVSTGTNTEAFF
D gene: TRBD1; J gene: TRBJ2-3; V gene: TRBV2; clone size: many; CDR3 DNA: TGTGCCAGCAGAGCCGGGACAGGGATCGGACCCACAGATACGCAGTATTTT; CDR3 protein: CASRAGTGIGPTDTQYF
D gene: TRBD2; J gene: TRBJ2-1; V gene: TRBV7-6; clone size: -; CDR3 DNA: TGTGCCAGCAGCACCGGGACTAGCAATCGGTTCTTC; CDR3 protein: CASSTGTSNRFF
D gene: TRBD2; J gene: TRBJ2-1; V gene: TRBV6-5; clone size: many; CDR3 DNA: TGTGCCAGCAGTTACGGGAGGGGCAATGAGCAGTTCTTC; CDR3 protein: CASSYGRGNEQFF
D gene: -; J gene: TRBJ1-1; V gene: TRBV29-1; clone size: many; CDR3 DNA: TGCAGCGTAGCGCTAGGGGACAACACTGAAGCTTTCTTT; CDR3 protein: CSVALGDNTEAFF
D gene: -; J gene: TRBJ1-5; V gene: TRBV10-3; clone size: many; CDR3 DNA: TGTGCCATCCAGTCGGGGCCCAATCAGCCCCAGCATTTT; CDR3 protein: CAIQSGPNQPQHF
D gene: -; J gene: TRBJ1-1; V gene: TRBV25-1; clone size: many; CDR3 DNA: TGTGCCAGCAGTGCTGTCGGGGGGGTTACTGAAGCTTTCTTT; CDR3 protein: CASSAVGGVTEAFF
D gene: -; J gene: TRBJ1-1; V gene: TRBV6-5; clone size: many; CDR3 DNA: TGTGCCAGCAGTGGCCTGAACACTGAAGCTTTCTTT; CDR3 protein: CASSGLNTEAFF
D gene: -; J gene: TRBJ1-5; V gene: TRBV3-1; clone size: many; CDR3 DNA: TGTGCCAGCAGCCAAGATTTCGGGGGTAGCAATCAGCCCCAGCATTTT; CDR3 protein: CASSQDFGGSNQPQHF
D gene: TRBD2; J gene: TRBJ2-3; V gene: TRBV7-8; clone size: many; CDR3 DNA: TGTGCCAGCAGCTCCCCGGGAAGCGGGGCCCGAGGTACGCAGTATTTT; CDR3 protein: CASSSPGSGARGTQYF
D gene: -; J gene: TRBJ1-2; V gene: TRBV7-2; clone size: many; CDR3 DNA: TGTGCCAGCAGCTTAAGGAGACTCTACTATGGCTACACCTTC; CDR3 protein: CASSLRRLYYGYTF
D gene: -; J gene: TRBJ1-1; V gene: TRBV5-1; clone size: many; CDR3 DNA: TGCGCCAGCAGCGATTATGGACAGAACACTGAAGCTTTCTTT; CDR3 protein: CASSDYGQNTEAFF
D gene: -; J gene: TRBJ1-2; V gene: TRBV23-1; clone size: many; CDR3 DNA: TGCGCCAGCAGTCACCGGCAGGCGGGGGTCTATGGCTACACCTTC; CDR3 protein: CASSHRQAGVYGYTF